The 21 T cell receptor beta chains below were found in one sample sequenced in a study of blood T cells in healthy people across ages. With a J-beta primer mix and a sample-barcoded 5' primer, a second PCR ran 7 to 11 cycles. In TCRdb, the 5' RACE reads were re-called with MiXCR into one record per CDR3 protein. Of 850,000 to 1,000,000 distinct CDR3 sequences listed, roughly half are singletons. The sequenced sample consisted of blood. These receptors all come from a woman aged 60 to 75 in good health.

Turning to this clonotype: This may stem from a read error, because a much larger clone lies one nucleotide away. This chain links TRBV29-1 with TRBJ1-2; D unresolved. The CDR3 contains 10 residues. Between the trimmed V and J ends, which lost 8 bases and 9 bases, there was a span of 13 bases. Germline loops: CDR1 SQVTM, CDR2 ANQGSEA. This CDR3 is CSNAGPRYTF. CDR3 nucleotides: TGCAGCAACGCCGGGCCTCGCTACACCTTC.

Remarks on this clonotype: Germline is not matched at one junction end, which may reflect a read error. J is TRBJ1-2 and V is TRBV7-9; D is unclear. This CDR3 is built from 12 residues. CDR1 is SEHNR, CDR2 FQNEAQ, per germline (reference sequence). As DNA, the CDR3 is TGTGCCAGCAGCAGACACAACTACGGCTACACCTTC. This gives the protein CASSRHNYGYTF.

This chain links TRBV28 with TRBJ1-4; maybe TRBD1 (5 bases). The CDR3 is 14 amino acids. V lost 5 bases and J lost 4, with 11 bases in between. CDR1 MDHEN and CDR2 SYDVKM come from the germline V gene. DNA of the CDR3: TGTGCCAGCAGTAGGGGACGGATTAATGAAAAACTGTTTTTT. Translating gives CASSRGRINEKLFF. Full variable domain (rest looked up from reference TRBV28 and TRBJ1-4): DVKVTQSSRYLVKRTGEKVFLECVQDMDHENMFWYRQDPGLGLRLIYFSYDVKMKEKGDIPEGYSVSREKKERFSLILESASTNQTSMYLCASSRGRINEKLFFGSGTQLSVL.

This clonotype was counted a single time. The chain employs TRBV10-1 and TRBJ2-7; 10 positions match TRBD1. CDR3 length: 16 amino acids. V shed 1 base and J 7 bases; nucleotides not matched to a gene: 10. Per the germline V gene, CDR1 is WNHNN and CDR2 is SYGVQD (reference sequence). The CDR3 nucleotides read TGCGCCAGCAGTGAGTACCCGGGACAGGGGTACAATGAGCAGTACTTC. Translating gives CASSEYPGQGYNEQYF.

J is TRBJ2-7 and V is TRBV20-1, with 12 nucleotides matching TRBD2. The trim removed 1 base at V and 2 bases at J, leaving 0 bases unmatched. The CDR3 length is 14 residues. Germline V gene data show CDR1 as DFQATT and CDR2 as SNEGSKA (reference sequence). Here the CDR3 reads CSARASGRAYEQYF. The CDR3, as DNA: TGCAGTGCTAGAGCTAGCGGGAGGGCCTACGAGCAGTACTTC.

The V and J genes are TRBV29-1 and TRBJ2-7; no clear D. The germline CDR1 and CDR2 sequences are SQVTM and ANQGSEA. This CDR3 is built from 12 residues. Trimming removed 4 bases from V and 12 bases from J, with 19 bases in between. CDR3 DNA sequence: TGCAGCGTTGTATCGGCTAGTACGAGCCCGTACTTC. It specifies CSVVSASTSPYF.

Many counts were recorded for this clonotype. CDR3 loop: CASGQGYGYTF. In DNA form, the CDR3 reads TGTGCCAGCGGGCAGGGCTATGGCTACACCTTC. The chain links TRBV12-3 or TRBV12-4 to TRBJ1-2; a possible D gene is TRBD1 (5 bases). The CDR3 consists of 11 residues. V shed 8 bases and J shed 4 bases, with 8 bases lying between them.

This clonotype was counted between two and nine times. V gene TRBV19 combines with J gene TRBJ1-5, with D perhaps TRBD1 (6 bases). The CDR3 is made up of 15 amino acids. Germline assignment: CDR1 LNHDA and CDR2 SQIVND (reference sequence). The V gene lost 8 bases and the J gene lost 4 bases, with 18 bases spanning the gap. The chain's CDR3 is CASARGQPNNQPQHF. CDR3 DNA: TGTGCCAGTGCTCGAGGACAGCCGAATAATCAGCCCCAGCATTTT.

The CDR3 protein is CASSQADGGGSYNEQFF. DNA of the CDR3: TGTGCCAGCAGCCAAGCGGACGGGGGTGGGTCCTACAATGAGCAGTTCTTC. The rearrangement joins TRBV4-2 to TRBJ2-1; D is perhaps TRBD2 (6 bases). The germline gives CDR1 LGHNA, CDR2 YNFKEQ. The length of the CDR3 is 17 residues. V was cut by 1 base and J by 1 base, with 14 bases left in between.

This clonotype was seen once. This rearrangement joins TRBV2 to TRBJ2-3; tentatively, D is TRBD1 or TRBD2 (5 bases each). The CDR3 consists of 14 residues. The V gene's germline CDR1 is SNHLY and CDR2 FYNNEI. With 4 bases removed from V and 3 bases from J, the gap between germline ends came to 11 bases. The CDR3 protein is CASSGRWGTDTQYF. The CDR3 DNA sequence: TGTGCCAGCAGTGGAAGGTGGGGGACAGATACGCAGTATTTT.

This clonotype was counted a few times. The chain combines TRBV4-3 with TRBJ2-6; TRBD1 aligns across 9 bases. Unmatched junction bases numbered 6, after V lost 0 bases and J lost 0 bases. Germline-derived CDR1 and CDR2 are LGHNA and YSLEER. The CDR3 length is 19 residues. The CDR3 sequence: CASSQDLGQGVSGANVLTF. The CDR3 bases are TGCGCCAGCAGCCAAGATTTGGGACAGGGTGTCTCTGGGGCCAACGTCCTGACTTTC.

This clonotype was picked up a small number of times. The V gene is TRBV29-1, the J gene TRBJ2-3; D perhaps matches TRBD1 (6 bases). This CDR3 comprises 15 residues. Deletions cut 3 bases from V and 3 bases from J, with 16 bases between. Germline CDR1 reads SQVTM; CDR2 reads ANQGSEA. For the CDR3, the DNA is TGCAGCGTTGATCTCCTTGGGCAGGGGACAGATACGCAGTATTTT. It encodes CSVDLLGQGTDTQYF.

The gene calls are TRBV9 and TRBJ1-2; tentatively, D is TRBD1 (5 bases). V was pared by 0 bases and J by 8 bases, with 14 bases between. Per germline, CDR1 SGDLS and CDR2 YYNGEE. This CDR3 has 14 residues. The CDR3 nucleotides read TGTGCCAGCAGCGTAGACGTGGGGCGTAGCGGCTACACCTTC. It specifies CASSVDVGRSGYTF.

This clonotype has only a few counts. The DNA for the CDR3 is TGCAGTGCTAGGTGGGGCGGGCGCTACAATGAGCAGTTCTTC. This sequence encodes CSARWGGRYNEQFF. This sequence joins TRBV20-1 and TRBJ2-1; D may match TRBD1 or TRBD2 (5 bases each). Germline values: CDR1 DFQATT, CDR2 SNEGSKA (reference sequence). V was pared by 3 bases and J by 3 bases, with 12 bases between. CDR3 size: 14 residues.

This clonotype was seen a few times. The chain links TRBV10-3 to TRBJ1-1; maybe TRBD1 (6 bases). Trimming left V 8 bases short and J 1 base short, with 8 bases between. The CDR3 is 12 amino acids. The germline CDR1 and CDR2 sequences are ENHRY and SYGVKD. The CDR3 nucleotides read TGTGCCATCGGGGGGCCGAACACTGAAGCTTTCTTT. It encodes CAIGGPNTEAFF.

V is TRBV19 and J is TRBJ1-6; no firm D call. With 6 bases removed from V and 5 bases from J, the gap between germline ends came to 11 bases. CDR1 and CDR2 from the germline V gene are LNHDA and SQIVND (reference sequence). The CDR3 spans 14 residues. This CDR3 reads CASRKSAHNSPLHF. CDR3 sequence (DNA): TGTGCCAGTAGGAAGAGCGCCCATAATTCACCCCTCCACTTT. The full variable domain, in which reference TRBV19 and TRBJ1-6 provide the parts outside the CDR3, is DGGITQSPKYLFRKEGQNVTLSCEQNLNHDAMYWYRQDPGQGLRLIYYSQIVNDFQKGDIAEGYSVSREKKESFPLTVTSAQKNPTAFYLCASRKSAHNSPLHFGNGTRLTVT.

This sequence joins TRBV29-1 and TRBJ2-3, with 9 bases identical to TRBD1. The germline V gene has CDR1 SQVTM and CDR2 ANQGSEA. The CDR3 consists of 15 residues. V shed 4 bases, J shed 3 bases, and the junction held 8 bases outside the gene matches. The CDR3 DNA follows: TGCAGCGTTGGAAGTTTCGGACAGGGGACAGATACGCAGTATTTT. As protein: CSVGSFGQGTDTQYF.

This clonotype has just a few counts. The CDR3 region is CSASTFGGQDTQYF. The CDR3 coding sequence is TGCAGTGCTAGTACCTTCGGGGGGCAAGATACGCAGTATTTT. V usage is TRBV20-1 and J usage is TRBJ2-3; tentative D call: TRBD2 (7 bases). The CDR3 has 14 amino acids. V lost 3 bases and J 5 bases, leaving 15 bases between the germline ends. Germline V gene lookup returns CDR1 DFQATT and CDR2 SNEGSKA (reference sequence).

CDR3 in amino acids: CASSLELAGAKNIQYF. CDR3 sequence (DNA): TGCGCCAGCAGCTTGGAACTAGCGGGAGCCAAAAACATTCAGTACTTC. The chain uses TRBV5-1 and TRBJ2-4; TRBD2 aligns across 9 bases. The germline V gene has CDR1 SGHRS and CDR2 YFSETQ. V gave up 0 bases and J gave up 0 bases; unmatched junction bases: 1. The CDR3 is 16 amino acids.

In its sample, this clonotype was seen a few times. This chain links TRBV6-2 or TRBV6-3 with TRBJ2-5, with TRBD1 matching over 9 bases. The J call may be in error: the DNA end matches TRBJ2-7 better. The CDR3 runs 15 residues. Germline-derived CDR1 and CDR2 are MNHEY and SVGEGT. CDR3 region: CASSPPGQGPYEQYF. Here the CDR3 DNA reads TGTGCCAGCAGTCCTCCAGGACAGGGGCCCTACGAGCAGTACTTC.

The CDR3, as DNA: TGCAGTGCTAAGCGAGCAGATACGCAGTATTTT. Translation: CSAKRADTQYF. This sequence joins TRBV20-1 and TRBJ2-3; D uncertain. V lost 4 bases, J lost 4 bases, and 6 bases lay in between. The germline CDR1 and CDR2 sequences are DFQATT and SNEGSKA (reference sequence). The CDR3 length is 11 residues.